Listed below are T cell receptor beta chains from one sample, sequenced in a study of shared clonotypes between healthy human individuals. Profiling relied on immunoSEQ multiplex PCR, and the TCRdb table lists in-frame clones only, not all of them. Of some 2,100,000 clones in the sample, approximately 96% are singletons; the top ten hold roughly 0.13%. Sequencing input: naive CD4+ T cells sorted from blood. The receptors here all came from a man younger than 35 in good health. Each CDR3 is given with its conserved first and last residue. Fields, in order: D gene, clone size, J gene, V gene, CDR3 DNA, CDR3 protein. D genes are given only for firm matches. Clone size is stated in some rows and not others, as once, few, many or a class when expanded.

NA	NA	TRBJ2-3	TRBV29-1	TGCAGCGGTGGGGAAAGTACGCAGTATTTT	CSGGESTQYF
TRBD1	NA	TRBJ2-5	TRBV12-5	TGTGCTAGTGGTAAGGGGGCTATCCAAGAGACCCAGTACTTC	CASGKGAIQETQYF
NA	NA	TRBJ2-7	TRBV5-1	TGCGCCAGCAGCTTGGCCGGCGCCCCGCAGTACTTC	CASSLAGAPQYF
NA	NA	TRBJ1-5	TRBV5-1	TGCGCCAGCAGGGAGGACAGCAATCAGCCCCAGCATTTT	CASREDSNQPQHF
NA	NA	TRBJ1-2	TRBV6-1	TGTGCCAGCAGTGTACCGGGTCCTAATGGCTACACCTTC	CASSVPGPNGYTF
NA	NA	TRBJ2-7	TRBV30	TGTGCCTGGAGCGTGTCACGACCCGAGCAGTACTTC	CAWSVSRPEQYF
TRBD1	NA	TRBJ1-5	TRBV15	TGTGCCACCAGCAACGACAGGGGACAACAGCCCCAGCATTTT	CATSNDRGQQPQHF
TRBD1	NA	TRBJ1-1	TRBV6-1	TGTGCCAGCAGTGTGGGGACAGGGAAAACTGAAGCTTTCTTT	CASSVGTGKTEAFF
NA	NA	TRBJ1-2	TRBV15	TGTGCCACCAGCAGAGATACCATCCTAGGACAGCTAAGCCCCTATGGCTACACCTTC	CATSRDTILGQLSPYGYTF
TRBD2	NA	TRBJ2-3	TRBV30	TGTGCCTGGAGTGGGTCGGGACTAGCGGGGGGATTCAGAGATACGCAGTATTTT	CAWSGSGLAGGFRDTQYF
NA	NA	TRBJ1-3	TRBV6-1	TGTGCCAGCAGGTCCAGGACCCCAGGAAACACCATATATTTT	CASRSRTPGNTIYF
TRBD1	NA	TRBJ2-3	TRBV4-3	TGCGCCAGCAGCCAAGAAGGACAGGCCGGCACAGATACGCAGTATTTT	CASSQEGQAGTDTQYF
TRBD1	NA	TRBJ1-1	TRBV30	TGTGCCTGGAGAGCGCCCCCCGCAGGGGGCCGGAACACTGAAGCTTTCTTT	CAWRAPPAGGRNTEAFF
TRBD1	NA	TRBJ1-3	TRBV9	TGTGCCAGCAGTCCCGGGACAGCTGGAAACACCATATATTTT	CASSPGTAGNTIYF
TRBD1	NA	TRBJ1-4	TRBV25-1	TGTGCCAGCAGTGTTGGGACAGTTACAACTAATGAAAAACTGTTTTTT	CASSVGTVTTNEKLFF
TRBD1	once	TRBJ1-1	TRBV5-1	TGCGCCAGCAGCTTGGTCGTGACAGGGGAAACTGAAGCTTTCTTT	CASSLVVTGETEAFF
TRBD1	NA	TRBJ2-5	TRBV5-4	TGTGCCAGCAGCCAACAGGGACAGGCGCCAGAGACCCAGTACTTC	CASSQQGQAPETQYF
TRBD1	NA	TRBJ1-2	TRBV14	TGTGCCAGCAGCCAACGGACAGGGTATAGGGGCTACACCTTC	CASSQRTGYRGYTF
TRBD1	NA	TRBJ1-2	TRBV28	TGTGCCAGCAGCGACAGGGGCGGCTACACCTTC	CASSDRGGYTF
TRBD2	once	TRBJ2-1	TRBV18	TGTGCCAGCTCACCACCCAGTCTAGCGGGAGGCAATGAGCAGTTCTTC	CASSPPSLAGGNEQFF
NA	NA	TRBJ2-2	TRBV6-6	TGTGCCAGCGGCGTATACACCGGGGAGCTGTTTTTT	CASGVYTGELFF
NA	once	TRBJ1-1	TRBV11-2	TGTGCCAGCAGCGACTCGTGGAGGACTGAAGCTTTCTTT	CASSDSWRTEAFF
NA	NA	TRBJ2-2	TRBV6-5	TGTGCCAGCAGTTACGAGACAATGAACACCGGGGAGCTGTTTTTT	CASSYETMNTGELFF
TRBD1	NA	TRBJ1-2	TRBV7-2	TGTGCCAGCAGCGCGAGACAGGGGCACTATGGCTACACCTTC	CASSARQGHYGYTF
NA	NA	TRBJ1-5	TRBV4-2	TGTGCCAGCAGCCTTGTAACAGGGCAGAATCAGCCCCAGCATTTT	CASSLVTGQNQPQHF
TRBD2	NA	TRBJ2-1	TRBV5-4	TGTGCCAGCAGCTTGGGGACTAGCGGATACAATGAGCAGTTCTTC	CASSLGTSGYNEQFF
TRBD2	NA	TRBJ2-7	TRBV4-1	TGCGCCAGCAGCCAAGTTAGCGGGAAGACCTACGAGCAGTACTTC	CASSQVSGKTYEQYF
NA	NA	TRBJ2-1	TRBV6-5	TGTGCCAGCAGTTACGCCCAATCCAGACTAGTCCAGTTCTTC	CASSYAQSRLVQFF
TRBD1	NA	TRBJ2-1	TRBV5-1	TGCGCCAGCAGCTATGACAGGGGAAATGAGCAGTTCTTC	CASSYDRGNEQFF
TRBD1	NA	TRBJ2-7	TRBV6-5	TGTGCCAGCAGTCGCGGGACAGGGGCCTACGAGCAGTACTTC	CASSRGTGAYEQYF
TRBD1	NA	TRBJ1-2	TRBV27	TGTGCCAGCAGTTTATCGTCAGGGGGTGCCTATGGCTACACCTTC	CASSLSSGGAYGYTF
NA	NA	TRBJ1-1	TRBV30	TGTGCCTGGATCCCAGGACCGAGGAACACTGAAGCTTTCTTT	CAWIPGPRNTEAFF
NA	NA	TRBJ1-1	TRBV11-2	TGTGCCAGCAGCTTAGGTAGGGGTCGGACTGAAGCTTTCTTT	CASSLGRGRTEAFF
NA	NA	TRBJ1-1	TRBV18	TGTGCCAGCTCACCACGGACAGCACTGAACACTGAAGCTTTCTTT	CASSPRTALNTEAFF
NA	NA	TRBJ2-7	TRBV11-3	TGTGCCAGCAGCTTAGAGGGGGCCAGCAACTACGAGCAGTACTTC	CASSLEGASNYEQYF
NA	NA	TRBJ2-1	TRBV7-2	TGTGCCAGCAGCCGTCGAAGGGGCCAAACCAATGAGCAGTTCTTC	CASSRRRGQTNEQFF
TRBD2	NA	TRBJ2-7	TRBV7-9	TGTGCCAGCAGCACCTGGACTAGCGGGAGAAACGAGCAGTACTTC	CASSTWTSGRNEQYF
NA	NA	TRBJ1-5	TRBV5-1	TGCGCCAGCAGCTTTGGAGATAGCAATCAGCCCCAGCATTTT	CASSFGDSNQPQHF
NA	NA	TRBJ2-1	TRBV7-2	TGTGCCAGCAGCTTCGCGGGCCCTTACAATGAGCAGTTCTTC	CASSFAGPYNEQFF
TRBD2	NA	TRBJ2-7	TRBV5-4	TGTGCCAGCAGCTTAACCCTAGCGGGAAGGCAGTACTTC	CASSLTLAGRQYF
NA	NA	TRBJ1-5	TRBV27	TGTGCCAGCAGCCCAACAGGTCTCGTGCAGCCCCAGCATTTT	CASSPTGLVQPQHF